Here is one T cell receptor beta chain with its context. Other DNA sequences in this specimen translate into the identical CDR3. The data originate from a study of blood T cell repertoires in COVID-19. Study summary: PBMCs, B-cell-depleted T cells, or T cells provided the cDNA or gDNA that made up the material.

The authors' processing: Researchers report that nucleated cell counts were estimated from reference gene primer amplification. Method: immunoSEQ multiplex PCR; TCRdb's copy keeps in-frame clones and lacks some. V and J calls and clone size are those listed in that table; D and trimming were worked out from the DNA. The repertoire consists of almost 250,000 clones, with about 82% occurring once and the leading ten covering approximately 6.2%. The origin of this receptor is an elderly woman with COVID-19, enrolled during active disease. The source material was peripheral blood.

DNA of the CDR3: TGTGCCAGCTCACGGGACAGCTTGAACACTGAAGCTTTCTTT. Protein sequence: CASSRDSLNTEAFF. The chain links TRBV18 to TRBJ1-1; TRBD1 aligns across 7 bases. V dropped 4 bases and J dropped 0; count of bases not matched to a gene: 2. This CDR3 region has 14 residues. CDR1 and CDR2 (germline): KGHSH, LQKENI.